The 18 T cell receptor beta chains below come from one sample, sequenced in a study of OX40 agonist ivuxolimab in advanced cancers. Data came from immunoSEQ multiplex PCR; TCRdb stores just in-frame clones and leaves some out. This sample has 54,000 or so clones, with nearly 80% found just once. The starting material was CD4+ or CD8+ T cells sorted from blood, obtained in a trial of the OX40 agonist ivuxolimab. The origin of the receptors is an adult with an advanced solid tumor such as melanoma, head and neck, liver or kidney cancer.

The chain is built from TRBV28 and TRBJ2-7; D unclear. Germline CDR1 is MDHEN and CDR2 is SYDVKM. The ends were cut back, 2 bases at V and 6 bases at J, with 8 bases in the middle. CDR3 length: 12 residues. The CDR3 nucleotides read TGTGCCAGCAGTTTAAGACCCCTCGAGCAGTACTTC. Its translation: CASSLRPLEQYF.

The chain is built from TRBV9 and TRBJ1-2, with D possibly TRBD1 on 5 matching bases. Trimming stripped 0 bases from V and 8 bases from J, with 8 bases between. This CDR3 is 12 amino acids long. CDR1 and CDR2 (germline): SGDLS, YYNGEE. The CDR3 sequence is CASSVEGSGYTF. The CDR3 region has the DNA TGTGCCAGCAGCGTAGAGGGGTCGGGCTACACCTTC.

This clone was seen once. The CDR3 sequence is CASSASLRDEQFF. For the CDR3, the DNA is TGTGCCAGCAGCGCTAGTCTTAGAGATGAGCAGTTCTTC. The chain combines TRBV9 with TRBJ2-1; D is unresolved. Germline V lookup: CDR1 SGDLS, CDR2 YYNGEE. The CDR3 is 13 residues long. V was pared by 3 bases and J by 8 bases, with 12 bases between.

The CDR3 is CASSSSDLGNNSPLHF. The CDR3 nucleotides read TGTGCCAGCAGTTCCTCGGACCTCGGGAATAATTCACCCCTCCACTTT. V and J are TRBV27 and TRBJ1-6, with D unresolved. V was pared by 4 bases and J by 5 bases, with 15 bases between. The CDR3 runs 16 residues. Germline CDR1 reads MNHEY; CDR2 reads SMNVEV (reference sequence).

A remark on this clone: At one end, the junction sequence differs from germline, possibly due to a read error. The CDR3 region is CAISEGRGGMNTEAFF. The CDR3 DNA reads as TGTGCCATCAGTGAGGGGAGGGGGGGCATGAACACTGAAGCTTTCTTT. The chain has TRBV6-1 and TRBJ1-1; perhaps TRBD1 as D (6 bases). Germline V gene lookup returns CDR1 MNHNS and CDR2 SASEGT. The CDR3 spans 16 residues.

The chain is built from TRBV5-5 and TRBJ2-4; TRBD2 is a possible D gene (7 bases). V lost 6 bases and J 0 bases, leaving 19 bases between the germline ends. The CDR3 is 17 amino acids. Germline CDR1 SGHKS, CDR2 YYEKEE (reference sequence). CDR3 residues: CASTHRGARLAKNIQYF. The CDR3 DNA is TGTGCCAGCACCCATCGGGGGGCTCGGTTAGCCAAAAACATTCAGTACTTC.

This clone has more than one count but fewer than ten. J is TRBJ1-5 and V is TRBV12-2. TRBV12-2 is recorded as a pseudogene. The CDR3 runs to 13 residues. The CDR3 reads CASPRPDNQPQHF. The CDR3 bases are TGTGCAAGTCCCCGGCCGGATAATCAGCCCCAGCATTTT.

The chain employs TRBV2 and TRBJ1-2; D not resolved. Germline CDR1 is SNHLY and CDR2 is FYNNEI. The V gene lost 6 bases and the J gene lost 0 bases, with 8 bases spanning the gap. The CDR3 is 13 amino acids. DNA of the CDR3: TGTGCCAGCAGCTACAGAGCTAACTATGGCTACACCTTC. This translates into CASSYRANYGYTF.

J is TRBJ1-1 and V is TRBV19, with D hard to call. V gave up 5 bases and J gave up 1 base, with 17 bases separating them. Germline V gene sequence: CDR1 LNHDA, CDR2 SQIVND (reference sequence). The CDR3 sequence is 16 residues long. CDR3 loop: CASSPIDGVPNTEAFF. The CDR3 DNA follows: TGTGCCAGTAGTCCTATCGATGGGGTTCCGAACACTGAAGCTTTCTTT.

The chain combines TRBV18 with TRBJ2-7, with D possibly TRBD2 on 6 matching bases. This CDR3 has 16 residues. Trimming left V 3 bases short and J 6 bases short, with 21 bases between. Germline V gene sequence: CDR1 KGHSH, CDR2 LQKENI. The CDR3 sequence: CASSPRETRDEGEQYF. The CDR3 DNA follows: TGTGCCAGCTCACCCCGGGAGACTAGAGATGAAGGCGAGCAGTACTTC. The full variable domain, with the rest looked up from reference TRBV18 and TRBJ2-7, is NAGVMQNPRHLVRRRGQEARLRCSPMKGHSHVYWYRQLPEEGLKFMVYLQKENIIDESGMPKERFSAEFPKEGPSILRIQQVVRGDSAAYFCASSPRETRDEGEQYFGPGTRLTVT.

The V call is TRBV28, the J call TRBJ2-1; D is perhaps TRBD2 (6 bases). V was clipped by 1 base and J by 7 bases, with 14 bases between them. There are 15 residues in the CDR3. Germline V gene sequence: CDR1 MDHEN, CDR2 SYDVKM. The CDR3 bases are TGTGCCAGCAGTTTATCGGGAGCGGTAAAGAATGAGCAGTTCTTC. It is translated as CASSLSGAVKNEQFF.

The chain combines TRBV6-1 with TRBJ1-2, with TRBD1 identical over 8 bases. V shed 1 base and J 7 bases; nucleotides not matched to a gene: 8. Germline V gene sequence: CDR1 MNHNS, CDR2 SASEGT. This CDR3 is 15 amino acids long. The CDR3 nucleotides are TGTGCCAGCAGTGAAGTACTACAGGGGGTGGGTGGCTACACCTTC. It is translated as CASSEVLQGVGGYTF.

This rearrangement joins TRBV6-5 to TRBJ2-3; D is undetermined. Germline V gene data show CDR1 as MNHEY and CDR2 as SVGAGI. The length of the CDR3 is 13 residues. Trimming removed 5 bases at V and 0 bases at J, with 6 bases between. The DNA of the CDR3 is TGTGCCAGCAGTCGGGCTAGCACAGATACGCAGTATTTT. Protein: CASSRASTDTQYF.

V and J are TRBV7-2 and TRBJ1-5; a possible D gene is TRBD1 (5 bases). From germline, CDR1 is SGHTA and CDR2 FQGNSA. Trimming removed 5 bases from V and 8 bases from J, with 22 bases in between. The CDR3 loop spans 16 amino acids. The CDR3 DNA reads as TGTGCCAGCAGCCTACCGCCAGGGACCGAAACGGAGCCCCAGCATTTT. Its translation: CASSLPPGTETEPQHF.

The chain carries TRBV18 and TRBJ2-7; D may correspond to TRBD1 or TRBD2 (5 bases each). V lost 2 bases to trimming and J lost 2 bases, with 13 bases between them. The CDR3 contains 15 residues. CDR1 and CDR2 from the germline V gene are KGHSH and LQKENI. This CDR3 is CASSPTRGPTYEQYF. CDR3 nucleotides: TGTGCCAGCTCACCAACAAGGGGACCGACCTACGAGCAGTACTTC.

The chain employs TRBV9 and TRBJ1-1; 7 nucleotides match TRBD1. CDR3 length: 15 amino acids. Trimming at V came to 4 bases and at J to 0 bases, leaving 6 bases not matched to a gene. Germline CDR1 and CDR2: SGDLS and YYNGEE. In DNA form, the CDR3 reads TGTGCCAGCAGCCCCCAAGGGACAGTGAACACTGAAGCTTTCTTT. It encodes CASSPQGTVNTEAFF.

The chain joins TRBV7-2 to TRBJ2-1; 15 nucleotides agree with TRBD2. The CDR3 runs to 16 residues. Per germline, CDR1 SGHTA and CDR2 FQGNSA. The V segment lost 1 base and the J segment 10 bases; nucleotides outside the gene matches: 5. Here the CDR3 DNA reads TGTGCCAGCAGCTTAGACGGGACTAGCGGGAGGAGCGAGCAGTTCTTC. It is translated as CASSLDGTSGRSEQFF.

CDR3 loop: CASSRGGSGGNTIYF. The CDR3 bases are TGTGCCAGCAGCCGAGGGGGGAGCGGTGGAAACACCATATATTTT. The V gene is TRBV5-6, the J gene TRBJ1-3, with D tentatively TRBD1 (6 bases). This CDR3 contains 15 residues. Trimming pared 4 bases from V and 3 bases from J, leaving 14 bases between. CDR1 is SGHDT and CDR2 is YYEEEE in the germline V gene.